These 3 T cell receptor beta chains were all obtained from the same sample, sequenced in a study of blood T cell repertoires in COVID-19. The table came from immunoSEQ multiplex PCR; TCRdb's copy has only in-frame clones and leaves some out. There are some 300,000 clones in the sample; under 90% occur only once, and around 4.6% lies in the top ten. Sequencing was performed on PBMCs or T cells enriched from blood (not recorded which). These receptors were taken from a man aged 25 to 45 who had recovered from COVID-19.

The DNA for the CDR3 is TGCGCCAGCAGCTTGGGGACAGGGGACAATGAGCAGTTCTTC. It specifies CASSLGTGDNEQFF. This chain uses TRBV5-1 with TRBJ2-1; 9 bases match TRBD1. The trim removed 0 bases at V and 5 bases at J, leaving 0 bases unmatched. This CDR3 contains 14 residues. Germline CDR1 is SGHRS and CDR2 is YFSETQ.

The chain uses TRBV27 and TRBJ1-5; 9 nucleotides match TRBD1. V was pared by 3 bases and J by 9 bases, with 3 bases of the junction left unmatched. This CDR3 has 13 amino acids. Per germline, CDR1 MNHEY and CDR2 SMNVEV (reference sequence). Here the CDR3 reads CASSFGQGRPQHF. The CDR3 DNA reads TGTGCCAGCAGTTTCGGACAGGGGAGGCCCCAGCATTTT.

The chain joins TRBV6-5 to TRBJ2-2, with D tentatively TRBD2 (5 bases). The germline V gene encodes CDR1 MNHEY and CDR2 SVGAGI. The V end was cut by 8 bases, the J end by 5 bases, with 9 bases between. CDR3 size: 12 residues. CDR3 DNA: TGTGCCAGCCGGGGTAGGACCGGGGAGCTGTTTTTT. As protein: CASRGRTGELFF.